This T cell receptor (beta chain) emerged from a study of vaccination effects on CD4 cells after COVID-19. Findings of the study overall: The study got few convalescent patients and did not collect any early post-infection timepoints. Clones that were induced by infection or by vaccine showed marked contraction late after vaccination.

Comment on this clone: Its antigen is not known.

The method was immunoSEQ multiplex PCR; TCRdb's version includes in-frame clones alone and lacks a portion of them. Of about 71,000 clones listed, about 65% were seen once; the top ten hold 4%. Ahead of sequencing, the ViraFEST assay grew antigen-specific CD4+ T cells using viral peptide pools. The authors isolated CD4+ T cells after 10 days of culture. None of the vaccinated had previously contracted SARS-CoV-2, and their nucleocapsid antibodies tested negative. A few million PBMC were seeded per well and grown in the presence of around 10 IU/ml IL-2 and around 11 ug/ml peptides. The TCR was taken from a human donor who received a COVID-19 vaccine. The input for sequencing was CD4+ T cells from PBMCs cultured with HCoV-OC43 spike peptides, taken before COVID-19 vaccination. Indicated subset: HCoV-OC43 spike overlapping peptide pool stimulation.

CDR3 protein: CATSAPGGAGTEAFF. CDR3 nucleotides: TGTGCCACCAGTGCCCCAGGGGGCGCGGGCACTGAAGCTTTCTTT. This chain connects TRBV24-1 to TRBJ1-1, with 8 bases identical to TRBD1. This CDR3 has 15 residues. V shed 5 bases, J shed 4 bases, and the junction held 8 bases outside the gene matches. Germline values: CDR1 KGHDR, CDR2 SFDVKD.